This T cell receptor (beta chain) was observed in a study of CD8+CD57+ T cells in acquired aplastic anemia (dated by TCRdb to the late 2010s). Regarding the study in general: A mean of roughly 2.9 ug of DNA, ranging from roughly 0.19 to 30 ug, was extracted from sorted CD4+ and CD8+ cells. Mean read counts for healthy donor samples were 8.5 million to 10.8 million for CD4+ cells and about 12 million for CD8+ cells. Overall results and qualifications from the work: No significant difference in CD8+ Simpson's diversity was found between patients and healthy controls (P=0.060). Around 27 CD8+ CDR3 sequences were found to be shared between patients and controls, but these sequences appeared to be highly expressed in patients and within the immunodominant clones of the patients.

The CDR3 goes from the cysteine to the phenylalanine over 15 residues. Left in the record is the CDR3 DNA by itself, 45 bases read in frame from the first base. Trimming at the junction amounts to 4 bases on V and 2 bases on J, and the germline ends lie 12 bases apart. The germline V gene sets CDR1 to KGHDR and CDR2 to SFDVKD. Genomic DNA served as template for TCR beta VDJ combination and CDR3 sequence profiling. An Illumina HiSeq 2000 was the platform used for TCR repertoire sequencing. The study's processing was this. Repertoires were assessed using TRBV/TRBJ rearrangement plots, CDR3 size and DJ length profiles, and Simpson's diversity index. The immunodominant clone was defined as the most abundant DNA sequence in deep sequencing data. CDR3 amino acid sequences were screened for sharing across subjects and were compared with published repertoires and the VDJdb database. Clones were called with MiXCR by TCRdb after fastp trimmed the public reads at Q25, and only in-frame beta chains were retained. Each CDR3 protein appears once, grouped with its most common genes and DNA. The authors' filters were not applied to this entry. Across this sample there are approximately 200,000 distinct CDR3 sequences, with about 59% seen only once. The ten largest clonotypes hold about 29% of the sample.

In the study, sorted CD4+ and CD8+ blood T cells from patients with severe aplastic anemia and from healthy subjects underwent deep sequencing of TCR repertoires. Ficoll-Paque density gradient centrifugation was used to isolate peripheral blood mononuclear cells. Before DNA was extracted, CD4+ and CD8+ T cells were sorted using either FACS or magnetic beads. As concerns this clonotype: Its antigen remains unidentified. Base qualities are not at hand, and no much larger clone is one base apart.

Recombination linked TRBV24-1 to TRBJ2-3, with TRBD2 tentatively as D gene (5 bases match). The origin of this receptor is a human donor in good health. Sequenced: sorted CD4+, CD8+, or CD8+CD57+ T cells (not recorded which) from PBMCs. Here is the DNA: TGTGCCACCAGTGAGGCCGGGATCCTCACAGATACGCAGTATTTT. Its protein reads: CATSEAGILTDTQYF.